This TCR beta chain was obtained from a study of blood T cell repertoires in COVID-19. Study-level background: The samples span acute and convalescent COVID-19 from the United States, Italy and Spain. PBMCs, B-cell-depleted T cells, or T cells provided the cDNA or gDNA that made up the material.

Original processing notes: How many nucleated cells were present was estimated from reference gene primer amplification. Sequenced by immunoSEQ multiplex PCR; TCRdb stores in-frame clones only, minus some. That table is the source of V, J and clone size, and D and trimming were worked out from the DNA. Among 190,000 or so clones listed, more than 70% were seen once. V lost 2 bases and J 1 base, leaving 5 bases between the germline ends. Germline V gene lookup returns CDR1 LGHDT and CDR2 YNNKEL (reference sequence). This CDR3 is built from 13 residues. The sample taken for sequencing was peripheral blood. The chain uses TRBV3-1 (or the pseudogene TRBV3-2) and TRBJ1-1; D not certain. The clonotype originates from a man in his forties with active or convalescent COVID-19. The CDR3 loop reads CASSQLENTEAFF. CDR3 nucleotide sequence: TGTGCCAGCAGCCAATTAGAGAACACTGAAGCTTTCTTT.